These 15 T cell receptor beta chains originate from one sample sequenced in a study of technical replicates of blood from a few donors. TCRdb's copy holds only in-frame clones and misses some; the assay was immunoSEQ multiplex PCR. The sample lists over 70,000 clones, 80% to 95% seen once, with 0.41% in the top ten. Sequenced material: T cells isolated from PBMCs. These receptors all stem from a human donor in good health.

This chain joins TRBV7-2 and TRBJ1-1, with 7 bases matching TRBD1. CDR1 and CDR2 from the germline V gene are SGHTA and FQGNSA. V trimming: 0 bases; J trimming: 4 bases; junction bases outside the gene matches: 2. The CDR3 is 14 amino acids. CDR3 nucleotide sequence: TGTGCCAGCAGCTTAGCACAGGGGATCACTGAAGCTTTCTTT. Translated: CASSLAQGITEAFF.

The chain recombines TRBV7-3 with TRBJ1-1; 10 bases align to TRBD1. The germline V gene encodes CDR1 SGHTA and CDR2 FQGTGA. CDR3 length: 15 amino acids. The ends lost 7 bases at V and 4 bases at J; junction bases unmatched: 9. The CDR3, as DNA: TGTGCCAGCACCCTAGGGGGGACAGGGGTCACTGAAGCTTTCTTT. The encoded protein is CASTLGGTGVTEAFF. The entire variable domain, with the rest obtained from reference TRBV7-3 and TRBJ1-1, is as follows: GAGVSQTPSNKVTEKGKYVELRCDPISGHTALYWYRQSLGQGPEFLIYFQGTGAADDSGLPNDRFFAVRPEGSVSTLKIQRTERGDSAVYLCASTLGGTGVTEAFFGQGTRLTVV.

This chain uses TRBV4-3 with TRBJ1-4; D not certain. In germline, CDR1 is LGHNA, CDR2 YSLEER. Trimming took off 4 bases at V and 8 bases at J, with 17 bases between the two ends. The CDR3 is made up of 15 amino acids. CDR3 sequence reads: CASSLAAPSMEKLFF. For the CDR3, the DNA is TGCGCCAGCAGCCTAGCCGCCCCGTCAATGGAAAAACTGTTTTTT.

The count of this clone is one. The chain has TRBV30 and TRBJ2-7; 12 bases map to TRBD2. The trim removed 2 bases at V and 1 base at J, leaving 6 bases unmatched. The CDR3 is made up of 16 amino acids. Germline V CDR1 and CDR2: GTSNPN, SVGIG (reference sequence). The CDR3 region has the DNA TGTGCCTGGAGTCAAGGACTAGCGGGGCTATCCTACGAGCAGTACTTC. Translated, it gives CAWSQGLAGLSYEQYF. Full variable domain (missing parts from reference TRBV30 and TRBJ2-7): SQTIHQWPATLVQPVGSPLSLECTVEGTSNPNLYWYRQAAGRGLQLLFYSVGIGQISSEVPQNLSASRPQDRQFILSSKKLLLSDSGFYLCAWSQGLAGLSYEQYFGPGTRLTVT.

The rearrangement links TRBV4-3 to TRBJ2-3, with D tentatively TRBD1 (5 bases). Germline lookup yields CDR1 LGHNA and CDR2 YSLEER. The CDR3 runs to 15 residues. The V and J ends lost 0 bases and 1 base respectively, with 8 bases between them. In DNA, the CDR3 is TGCGCCAGCAGCCAAGAGTCAGGGCGCACAGATACGCAGTATTTT. It yields the protein CASSQESGRTDTQYF.

The rearrangement links TRBV18 to TRBJ2-7; 8 bases match TRBD1. With V trimmed by 4 bases and J by 1 base, 9 bases remained unmatched. This CDR3 has 16 residues. CDR1 is KGHSH, CDR2 LQKENI, per germline. For the CDR3, the DNA is TGTGCCAGCTCACTTGGCTCAGGGGGCGCATCCTACGAGCAGTACTTC. It is translated as CASSLGSGGASYEQYF.

V usage is TRBV9 and J usage is TRBJ2-7; the match to TRBD2 covers 7 bases. The CDR3 length is 15 residues. Losses at the gene ends were 0 bases for V and 3 bases for J; bases not matched to a gene: 6. Germline-derived CDR1 and CDR2 are SGDLS and YYNGEE. Here the CDR3 DNA reads TGTGCCAGCAGCGTAGAGGCGGGAGTATTCTACGAGCAGTACTTC. This sequence encodes CASSVEAGVFYEQYF. The entire variable domain, with the rest obtained from reference TRBV9 and TRBJ2-7, is as follows: DSGVTQTPKHLITATGQRVTLRCSPRSGDLSVYWYQQSLDQGLQFLIQYYNGEERAKGNILERFSAQQFPDLHSELNLSSLELGDSALYFCASSVEAGVFYEQYFGPGTRLTVT.

The chain has TRBV13 and TRBJ2-5; 9 bases align to TRBD1. CDR1 and CDR2 (germline): PRHDT, FYEKMQ (reference sequence). Losses at the gene ends were 5 bases for V and 5 bases for J; bases not matched to a gene: 6. There are 14 residues in the CDR3. The CDR3 DNA follows: TGTGCCAGCAGCCCCGGGACAGGGCCGGAGACCCAGTACTTC. Amino acid sequence: CASSPGTGPETQYF.

This CDR3 is CASRSGTSEYEQYF. The CDR3 DNA reads TGTGCCAGCAGGTCCGGGACTAGCGAGTACGAGCAGTACTTC. V usage is TRBV27 and J usage is TRBJ2-7; 10 bases align to TRBD2. The junction had 6 bases not matched to a gene; V was cut back by 6 bases and J by 4 bases. The CDR3 covers 14 residues. CDR1 is MNHEY and CDR2 is SMNVEV in the germline V gene (reference sequence).

The table lists this clone with a count of one. The gene calls are TRBV29-1 and TRBJ2-5; TRBD1 matches 8 bases. Trimming removed 5 bases from V and 4 bases from J; junction bases left unmatched: 9. This CDR3 region has 14 residues. Germline-derived CDR1 and CDR2 are SQVTM and ANQGSEA. The CDR3 region is CSVTGQGNRETQYF. CDR3 nucleotides: TGCAGCGTTACAGGACAGGGCAATAGAGAGACCCAGTACTTC.

The CDR3 spells CSAFAQGANEKLFF. The CDR3 region has the DNA TGCAGCGCTTTTGCACAGGGGGCTAATGAAAAACTGTTTTTT. The chain joins TRBV29-1 to TRBJ1-4; 8 bases agree with TRBD1. V dropped 7 bases and J dropped 3; count of bases not matched to a gene: 7. CDR3 length: 14 amino acids. CDR1 is SQVTM and CDR2 is ANQGSEA in the germline V gene.

The CDR3 nucleotides are TGTGCCAGCAGCTTGGCGAGACAGGGCCTCTATGGCTACACCTTC. Its translation: CASSLARQGLYGYTF. This chain uses TRBV5-4 with TRBJ1-2, with 7 bases identical to TRBD1. J lost 4 bases, V lost 0 bases, and 6 bases had no gene match. Germline assignment: CDR1 SGHNT and CDR2 YYREEE (reference sequence). The CDR3 runs 15 residues.

The chain recombines TRBV19 with TRBJ2-7, with 10 bases identical to TRBD2. The ends lost 5 bases at V and 3 bases at J; junction bases unmatched: 4. The CDR3 sequence is 14 residues long. Per germline, CDR1 LNHDA and CDR2 SQIVND (reference sequence). CDR3: CASSAGLAVYEQYF. The CDR3 nucleotides read TGTGCCAGTAGTGCCGGACTAGCGGTCTACGAGCAGTACTTC.

The J gene is TRBJ2-1, the V gene TRBV9, with 7 bases fitting TRBD2. CDR1 is SGDLS, CDR2 YYNGEE, per germline. V dropped 4 bases and J dropped 6; count of bases not matched to a gene: 10. The CDR3 length is 15 residues. The CDR3 DNA follows: TGTGCCAGCAGCTTAGGACTAGGGTGGGTCAATGAGCAGTTCTTC. Its translation: CASSLGLGWVNEQFF.

This sequence joins TRBV9 and TRBJ2-7, with D possibly being TRBD2 (6 bases). Germline CDR1 is SGDLS and CDR2 is YYNGEE. Trimming took 4 bases from V and 4 from J, leaving 15 bases between them. The CDR3 length is 14 residues. The CDR3 here is CASSKRGTPYEQYF. The CDR3 coding sequence is TGTGCCAGCAGCAAACGGGGGACGCCATACGAGCAGTACTTC.